Listed below are T cell receptor beta chains from one sample, sequenced in a study of early T cells in non-severe SARS-CoV-2 infection. MiXCR, run by TCRdb on the 5' RACE reads, gives a single entry per CDR3 protein. The repertoire holds tens of thousands of distinct CDR3 sequences, with 5.3% as singletons. The sequenced sample was whole blood. These receptors were obtained from an adult who was a healthcare worker with PCR-confirmed SARS-CoV-2 infection or an uninfected control (not recorded which). The conserved cysteine and the conserved F or W are not part of the CDR3 here. The order of the fields is CDR3 protein, V gene, J gene.

cdr3_aa: ASSLLLAGQNEQF
v_call: TRBV5-1
j_call: TRBJ2-1

cdr3_aa: ASRGGISSTDTQY
v_call: TRBV5-4
j_call: TRBJ2-3

cdr3_aa: ASSITGNAYEQY
v_call: TRBV5-5
j_call: TRBJ2-7

cdr3_aa: ASSRTAPGHNQPQH
v_call: TRBV2
j_call: TRBJ1-5

cdr3_aa: ASSLAGSRGHEQY
v_call: TRBV7-2
j_call: TRBJ2-7

cdr3_aa: ASSNQGGYLSGANVLT
v_call: TRBV7-3
j_call: TRBJ2-6

cdr3_aa: AWRLSHWGTEAF
v_call: TRBV30
j_call: TRBJ1-1

cdr3_aa: ASSPSSGRAVVEQF
v_call: TRBV12-3/TRBV12-4
j_call: TRBJ2-1

cdr3_aa: ASSLGTALGYT
v_call: TRBV7-9
j_call: TRBJ1-2

cdr3_aa: ASSPTQNQPQH
v_call: TRBV7-2
j_call: TRBJ1-5

cdr3_aa: SALPPDRLSTDTQY
v_call: TRBV29-1
j_call: TRBJ2-3

cdr3_aa: SARYTNTGELF
v_call: TRBV20-1
j_call: TRBJ2-2

cdr3_aa: ASRKTEGYTGELF
v_call: TRBV7-9
j_call: TRBJ2-2

cdr3_aa: ASKTGRIGEAF
v_call: TRBV12-3/TRBV12-4
j_call: TRBJ1-1

cdr3_aa: SARVLAGGSYNEQF
v_call: TRBV20-1
j_call: TRBJ2-1

cdr3_aa: ASSRGQGGYEF
v_call: TRBV6-5
j_call: TRBJ2-1

cdr3_aa: ASSLRREIYNEQF
v_call: TRBV7-2
j_call: TRBJ2-1

cdr3_aa: ASSNPGLSNEQF
v_call: TRBV6-1
j_call: TRBJ2-1

cdr3_aa: ASRPGRASMDEQF
v_call: TRBV12-3/TRBV12-4
j_call: TRBJ2-1

cdr3_aa: AWSTSWTGDSGYT
v_call: TRBV30
j_call: TRBJ1-2

cdr3_aa: ASSYGTSTFYEQY
v_call: TRBV6-2/TRBV6-3
j_call: TRBJ2-7

cdr3_aa: ASSLMLNTEAF
v_call: TRBV7-2
j_call: TRBJ1-1

cdr3_aa: ASSRGELRGANVLT
v_call: TRBV21-1
j_call: TRBJ2-6

cdr3_aa: ASSFGLKLAKNIQY
v_call: TRBV6-2/TRBV6-3
j_call: TRBJ2-4

cdr3_aa: ASSSTGTGGTEAF
v_call: TRBV7-2
j_call: TRBJ1-1

cdr3_aa: ASSQESKAHSPYNEQF
v_call: TRBV4-1
j_call: TRBJ2-1

cdr3_aa: ASSPDSFLPSYNEQF
v_call: TRBV18
j_call: TRBJ2-1

cdr3_aa: ASSLSSGTDTQY
v_call: TRBV7-8
j_call: TRBJ2-3

cdr3_aa: ASSSGTGGYNSPLH
v_call: TRBV12-3/TRBV12-4
j_call: TRBJ1-6

cdr3_aa: AWSVAGGPSEQY
v_call: TRBV30
j_call: TRBJ2-7

cdr3_aa: ASSLGGKNTGELF
v_call: TRBV28
j_call: TRBJ2-2

cdr3_aa: ASSRSSGRGYEQY
v_call: TRBV13
j_call: TRBJ2-7

cdr3_aa: ATSDLWDSNNEQF
v_call: TRBV24-1
j_call: TRBJ2-1

cdr3_aa: ASSSDRGDEQF
v_call: TRBV27
j_call: TRBJ2-1

cdr3_aa: SAHQTSGSGYTQY
v_call: TRBV20-1
j_call: TRBJ2-3